This TCR beta chain was identified in a study of Ad26.COV2.S vaccination and SARS-CoV-2 variants. Points from the study as a whole: Comparable non-spike TCR breadth was observed in vaccine and placebo recipients.

Some clones are missing from TCRdb's copy, which holds only in-frame ones; the method was immunoSEQ multiplex PCR. The repertoire includes roughly 380,000 clones, about 88% of them detected once, and roughly 3.3% sits in the top ten. Trimming cost V 3 bases and J 3 bases, with 14 bases left between them. The CDR3 is made up of 15 amino acids. Per the germline V gene, CDR1 is WSHSY and CDR2 is SAAADI. Described treatment: 19 received Ad26.COV2.S at low or high dose, single or two shots; several received placebo; per-sample allocation not given. Sampling was done on day 63 after the first vaccine or placebo injection. Wuhan-strain SARS-CoV-2 spike was expressed by the Ad26 vector that made up the vaccine. About this clone itself: Antigen: not known.

V and J are TRBV10-2 and TRBJ2-5; D might be TRBD1 or TRBD2, each matching 7 bases. This receptor was obtained from a person aged 18-60 years who received the Ad26.COV2.S COVID-19 vaccine or a placebo. The source material was peripheral blood, sampled in a trial of Ad26.COV2.S vaccine versus placebo. This CDR3 is CASSEGPGGEETQYF. In DNA, the CDR3 is TGCGCCAGCAGTGAAGGTCCAGGGGGGGAAGAGACCCAGTACTTC.